The 16 T cell receptor beta chains presented below share a single source sample, sequenced in a study of blood T cell repertoires in COVID-19. This table comes from immunoSEQ multiplex PCR, and its TCRdb copy is limited to in-frame clones, with some not included. The sample shows more than 65,000 clones, around nine tenths of them seen only once. The sample was peripheral blood. The source of these receptors is a man between 60 and 70 years old with acute or convalescent COVID-19.

V and J are TRBV7-6 and TRBJ1-1; D is undetermined. The ends were cut back, 5 bases at V and 6 bases at J, with 10 bases in the middle. The CDR3 sequence is 12 residues long. CDR1 and CDR2 from the germline V gene are SGHVS and FNYEAQ. CDR3 in amino acids: CASSPVGPEAFF. The DNA for the CDR3 is TGTGCCAGCAGCCCCGTTGGCCCTGAAGCTTTCTTT. Based on the CDR3 plus reference TRBV7-6 and TRBJ1-1, the full variable domain is GAGVSQSPRYKVTKRGQDVALRCDPISGHVSLYWYRQALGQGPEFLTYFNYEAQQDKSGLPNDRFSAERPEGSISTLTIQRTEQRDSAMYRCASSPVGPEAFFGQGTRLTVV.

As for this clone: This sample also contains other DNA sequences that code for the same CDR3. This CDR3 reads CASSLDSYGYTF. The CDR3 DNA is TGCGCCAGCAGCTTGGACAGCTATGGCTACACCTTC. The chain joins TRBV5-1 to TRBJ1-2, with D hard to call. Germline values: CDR1 SGHRS, CDR2 YFSETQ. V lost 0 bases and J 4 bases, leaving 4 bases between the germline ends. The CDR3 spans 12 residues.

The table lists this clone with a count of one. The chain combines TRBV10-2 with TRBJ2-5; 13 bases align to TRBD2. This CDR3 has 15 amino acids. V trimming: 5 bases; J trimming: 5 bases; junction bases outside the gene matches: 5. Germline V lookup: CDR1 WSHSY, CDR2 SAAADI. CDR3 sequence: CASSTSGGGRETQYF. CDR3 bases: TGCGCCAGCAGTACTAGCGGGGGGGGCAGGGAGACCCAGTACTTC.

This chain uses TRBV5-1 with TRBJ2-3, with 7 positions matching TRBD1. Germline V lookup: CDR1 SGHRS, CDR2 YFSETQ. There are 15 residues in the CDR3. V shed 0 bases and J 5 bases; nucleotides not matched to a gene: 6. The DNA for the CDR3 is TGCGCCAGCAGCTTGGGACAGGGAGTCGGAGATACGCAGTATTTT. Amino acid sequence: CASSLGQGVGDTQYF.

The CDR3, as DNA: TGTGCCAGCAGTGAATCTACTTACGAGCAGTACTTC. It encodes CASSESTYEQYF. The chain carries TRBV6-1 and TRBJ2-7, with D unclear. V lost 2 bases to trimming and J lost 4 bases, with 6 bases between them. CDR1 and CDR2 (germline): MNHNS, SASEGT. This CDR3 region has 12 residues.

The chain carries TRBV9 and TRBJ2-1; 11 bases are shared with TRBD2. The CDR3 has 17 residues. J lost 5 bases, V lost 0 bases, and 7 bases had no gene match. Germline V lookup: CDR1 SGDLS, CDR2 YYNGEE. CDR3 in amino acids: CASSVDPLAGANNEQFF. In DNA, the CDR3 is TGTGCCAGCAGCGTAGATCCACTAGCGGGGGCTAACAATGAGCAGTTCTTC. The whole variable domain, remainder taken from reference TRBV9 and TRBJ2-1, is DSGVTQTPKHLITATGQRVTLRCSPRSGDLSVYWYQQSLDQGLQFLIQYYNGEERAKGNILERFSAQQFPDLHSELNLSSLELGDSALYFCASSVDPLAGANNEQFFGPGTRLTVL.

In its sample, this clone was seen once. V and J are TRBV29-1 and TRBJ1-4; D uncertain. With 3 bases removed from V and 7 bases from J, the gap between germline ends came to 12 bases. CDR1 SQVTM and CDR2 ANQGSEA come from the germline V gene. CDR3 size: 13 residues. In nucleotides, the CDR3 is TGCAGCGTTGATGCAGGAGGCGGTGAAAAACTGTTTTTT. It codes for CSVDAGGGEKLFF. Looking up the rest from reference TRBV29-1 and TRBJ1-4 gives the full variable domain: SAVISQKPSRDICQRGTSLTIQCQVDSQVTMMFWYRQQPGQSLTLIATANQGSEATYESGFVIDKFPISRPNLTFSTLTVSNMSPEDSSIYLCSVDAGGGEKLFFGSGTQLSVL.

The chain combines TRBV4-3 with TRBJ1-4; the match to TRBD1 covers 9 bases. The CDR3 extends over 14 amino acids. J lost 7 bases, V lost 4 bases, and 4 bases had no gene match. Germline V gene lookup returns CDR1 LGHNA and CDR2 YSLEER. This chain's CDR3 is CASSPGQGVEKLFF. CDR3 coding DNA: TGCGCCAGCAGCCCGGGACAGGGAGTTGAAAAACTGTTTTTT.

This sequence joins TRBV3-1 (or the pseudogene TRBV3-2) and TRBJ2-2, with TRBD1 matching over 10 bases. This CDR3 is built from 16 residues. J lost 5 bases, V lost 4 bases, and 7 bases had no gene match. CDR1 and CDR2 (germline): LGHDT, YNNKEL (reference sequence). For the CDR3, the DNA is TGTGCCAGCAGCCCCTTTTGGGGACAGGGGACCGGGGAGCTGTTTTTT. It yields the protein CASSPFWGQGTGELFF.

This sequence joins TRBV6-5 and TRBJ2-2, with TRBD1 identical over 9 bases. CDR3 length: 13 residues. The germline CDR1 and CDR2 sequences are MNHEY and SVGAGI. V was clipped by 6 bases and J by 7 bases; unmatched bases: 3. The CDR3, as DNA: TGTGCCAGCAGGGTGACAGGGGGCGGGGAGCTGTTTTTT. Translating gives CASRVTGGGELFF.

This sequence joins TRBV7-7 and TRBJ2-5; no clear D gene. There are 13 residues in the CDR3. Germline loops: CDR1 SSHAT, CDR2 FNYEAQ (reference sequence). V was shortened by 1 base and J by 2 bases, with 5 bases between the two germline ends. CDR3 DNA: TGTGCCAGCAGCTTAGATCGTCAAGAGACCCAGTACTTC. Its protein product is CASSLDRQETQYF.

This clone has only a few counts. The J gene is TRBJ1-5, the V gene TRBV19; a weak D match, TRBD1 (5 bases). This CDR3 is 13 amino acids long. CDR1 is LNHDA and CDR2 is SQIVND in the germline V gene (reference sequence). V was trimmed by 6 bases and J by 0 bases, leaving 6 bases between them. CDR3 region: CASSRDSNQPQHF. CDR3 nucleotides: TGTGCCAGTAGCAGGGATAGCAATCAGCCCCAGCATTTT.

J is TRBJ2-1 and V is TRBV7-2, with 10 bases fitting TRBD2. Germline loops: CDR1 SGHTA, CDR2 FQGNSA. This CDR3 spans 15 amino acids. V lost 1 base to trimming and J lost 8 bases; unmatched junction nucleotides: 5. CDR3 in DNA: TGTGCCAGCAGCTTAGGTAGCGGGGGGTTCTATGAGCAGTTCTTC. Protein sequence: CASSLGSGGFYEQFF.

This clone was observed a handful of times. This sequence joins TRBV6-2 or TRBV6-3 and TRBJ2-7; 7 positions agree with TRBD1. Germline CDR1 and CDR2: MNHEY and SVGEGT. The CDR3 runs to 16 residues. The trim removed 0 bases at V and 3 bases at J, leaving 8 bases unmatched. The CDR3 region is CASSYSVLGQFYEQYF. The CDR3, as DNA: TGTGCCAGCAGTTACTCAGTCTTGGGACAGTTCTACGAGCAGTACTTC.

The chain uses TRBV9 and TRBJ1-2; the D is unclear. With 2 bases removed from V and 2 bases from J, the gap between germline ends came to 7 bases. This CDR3 contains 13 residues. Germline assignment: CDR1 SGDLS and CDR2 YYNGEE. In DNA form, the CDR3 reads TGTGCCAGCAGCGTTTCGGGGAACTATGGCTACACCTTC. This sequence encodes CASSVSGNYGYTF.

The chain recombines TRBV3-1 (or the pseudogene TRBV3-2) with TRBJ1-1; weak D call: TRBD1 (5 bases). The V and J ends lost 4 bases and 0 bases respectively, with 9 bases between them. CDR3 length: 14 residues. Germline lookup yields CDR1 LGHDT and CDR2 YNNKEL (reference sequence). The chain's CDR3 is CASSRRDLNTEAFF. The CDR3 nucleotides are TGTGCCAGCAGCCGCAGGGATTTGAACACTGAAGCTTTCTTT.